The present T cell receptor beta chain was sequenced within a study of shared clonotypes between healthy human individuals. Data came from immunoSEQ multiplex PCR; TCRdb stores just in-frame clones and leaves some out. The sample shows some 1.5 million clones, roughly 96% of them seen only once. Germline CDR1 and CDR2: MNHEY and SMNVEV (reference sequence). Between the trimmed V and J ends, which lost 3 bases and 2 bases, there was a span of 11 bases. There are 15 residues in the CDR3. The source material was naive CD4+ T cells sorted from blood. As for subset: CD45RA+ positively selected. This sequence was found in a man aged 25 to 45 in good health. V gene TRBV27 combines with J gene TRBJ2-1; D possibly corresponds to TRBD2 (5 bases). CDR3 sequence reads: CASSLGSDTYNEQFF. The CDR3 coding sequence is TGTGCCAGCAGTTTGGGTAGCGACACCTACAATGAGCAGTTCTTC.